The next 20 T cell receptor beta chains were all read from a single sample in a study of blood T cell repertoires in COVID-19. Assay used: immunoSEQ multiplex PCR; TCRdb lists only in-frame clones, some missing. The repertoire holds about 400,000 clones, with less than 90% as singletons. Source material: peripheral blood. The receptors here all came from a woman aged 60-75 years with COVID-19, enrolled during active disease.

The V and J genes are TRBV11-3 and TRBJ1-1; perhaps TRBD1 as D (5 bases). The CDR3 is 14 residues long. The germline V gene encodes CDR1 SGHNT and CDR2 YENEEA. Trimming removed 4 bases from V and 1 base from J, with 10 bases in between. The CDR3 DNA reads TGTGCCAGCAGCTCCAGGGCAGGGAACACTGAAGCTTTCTTT. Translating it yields CASSSRAGNTEAFF.

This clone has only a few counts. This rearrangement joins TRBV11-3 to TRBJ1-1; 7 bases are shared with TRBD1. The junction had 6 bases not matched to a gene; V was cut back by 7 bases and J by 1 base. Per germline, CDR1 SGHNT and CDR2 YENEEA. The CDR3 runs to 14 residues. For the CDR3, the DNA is TGTGCCAGCACCTTGGGACAGTCGAACACTGAAGCTTTCTTT. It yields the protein CASTLGQSNTEAFF.

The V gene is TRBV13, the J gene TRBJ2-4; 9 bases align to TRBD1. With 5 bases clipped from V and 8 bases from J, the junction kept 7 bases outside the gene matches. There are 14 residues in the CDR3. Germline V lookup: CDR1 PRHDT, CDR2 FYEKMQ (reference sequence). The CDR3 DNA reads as TGTGCCAGCAGCATCGGGACAGGGCAAGACATTCAGTACTTC. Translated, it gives CASSIGTGQDIQYF.

The CDR3 reads CASGRLNTEAFF. CDR3 nucleotides: TGTGCCTCAGGGCGGCTGAACACTGAAGCTTTCTTT. V gene TRBV30 combines with J gene TRBJ1-1; tentative D call: TRBD1 (5 bases). Trimming removed 7 bases from V and 0 bases from J, with 9 bases in between. Germline V gene data show CDR1 as GTSNPN and CDR2 as SVGIG (reference sequence). This CDR3 has 12 residues.

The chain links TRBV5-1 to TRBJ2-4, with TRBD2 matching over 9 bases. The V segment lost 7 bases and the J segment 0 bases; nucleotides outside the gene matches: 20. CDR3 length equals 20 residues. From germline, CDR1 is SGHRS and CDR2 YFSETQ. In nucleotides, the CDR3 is TGCGCCAGCCGTACCCCTACTGCGGGGGGGCTTCTTCTAGCCAAAAACATTCAGTACTTC. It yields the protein CASRTPTAGGLLLAKNIQYF. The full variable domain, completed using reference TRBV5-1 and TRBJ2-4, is KAGVTQTPRYLIKTRGQQVTLSCSPISGHRSVSWYQQTPGQGLQFLFEYFSETQRNKGNFPGRFSGRQFSNSRSEMNVSTLELGDSALYLCASRTPTAGGLLLAKNIQYFGAGTRLSVL.

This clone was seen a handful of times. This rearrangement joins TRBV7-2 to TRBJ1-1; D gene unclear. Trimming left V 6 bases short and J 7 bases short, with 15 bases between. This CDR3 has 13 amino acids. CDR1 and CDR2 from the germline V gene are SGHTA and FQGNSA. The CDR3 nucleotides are TGTGCCAGCAGACAAACTAGGAATGATGAAGCTTTCTTT. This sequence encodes CASRQTRNDEAFF.

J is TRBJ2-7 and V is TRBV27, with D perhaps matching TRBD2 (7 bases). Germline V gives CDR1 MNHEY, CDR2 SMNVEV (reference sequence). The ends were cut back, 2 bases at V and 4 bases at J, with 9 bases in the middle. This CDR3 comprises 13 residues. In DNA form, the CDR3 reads TGTGCCAGCAGTTTAAGGGGGGGGTACGAGCAGTACTTC. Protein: CASSLRGGYEQYF.

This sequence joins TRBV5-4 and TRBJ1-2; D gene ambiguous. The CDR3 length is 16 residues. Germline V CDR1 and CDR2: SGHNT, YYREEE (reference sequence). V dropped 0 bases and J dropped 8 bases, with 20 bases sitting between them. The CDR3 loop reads CASSLDSRLKTRGYTF. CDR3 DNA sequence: TGTGCCAGCAGCTTGGACTCGCGACTAAAAACGAGGGGCTACACCTTC.

The CDR3 sequence: CASGEGDEQYF. DNA for the CDR3: TGTGCCAGCGGGGAGGGTGACGAGCAGTACTTC. V gene TRBV12-3 or TRBV12-4 combines with J gene TRBJ2-7, with 7 positions matching TRBD2. The trim removed 8 bases at V and 5 bases at J, leaving 3 bases unmatched. CDR3 size: 11 residues.

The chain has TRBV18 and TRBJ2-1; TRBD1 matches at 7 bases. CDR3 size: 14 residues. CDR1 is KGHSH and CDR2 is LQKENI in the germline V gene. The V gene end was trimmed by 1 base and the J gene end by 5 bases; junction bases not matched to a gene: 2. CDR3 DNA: TGTGCCAGCTCACCACGGACAGGAGACAATGAGCAGTTCTTC. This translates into CASSPRTGDNEQFF.

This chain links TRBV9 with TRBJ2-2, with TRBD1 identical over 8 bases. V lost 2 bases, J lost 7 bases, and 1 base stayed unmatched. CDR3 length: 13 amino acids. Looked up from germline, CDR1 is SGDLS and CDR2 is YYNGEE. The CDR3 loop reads CASSVTGDGELFF. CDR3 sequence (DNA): TGTGCCAGCAGCGTGACAGGGGACGGGGAGCTGTTTTTT.

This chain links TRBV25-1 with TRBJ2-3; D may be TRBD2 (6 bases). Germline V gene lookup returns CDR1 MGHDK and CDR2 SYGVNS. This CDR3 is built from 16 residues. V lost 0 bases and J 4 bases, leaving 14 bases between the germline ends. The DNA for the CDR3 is TGTGCCAGCAGTGAATATGACGGGGGAGGCTCAGATACGCAGTATTTT. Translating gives CASSEYDGGGSDTQYF.

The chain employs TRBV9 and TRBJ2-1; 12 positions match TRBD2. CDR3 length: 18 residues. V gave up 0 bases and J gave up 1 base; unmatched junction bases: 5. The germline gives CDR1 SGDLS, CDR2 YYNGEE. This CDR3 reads CASSVATSGGLSYNEQFF. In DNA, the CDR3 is TGTGCCAGCAGCGTAGCTACTAGCGGGGGGCTATCCTACAATGAGCAGTTCTTC.

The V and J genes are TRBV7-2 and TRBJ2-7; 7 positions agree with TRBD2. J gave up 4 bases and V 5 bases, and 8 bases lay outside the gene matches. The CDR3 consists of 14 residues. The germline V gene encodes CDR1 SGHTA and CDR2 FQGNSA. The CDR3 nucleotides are TGTGCCAGCAGCCCAAACGGGGGAGGGTACGAGCAGTACTTC. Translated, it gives CASSPNGGGYEQYF.

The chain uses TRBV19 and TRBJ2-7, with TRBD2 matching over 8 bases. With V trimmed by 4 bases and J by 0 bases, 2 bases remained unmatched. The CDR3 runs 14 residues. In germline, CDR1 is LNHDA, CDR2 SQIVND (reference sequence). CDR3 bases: TGTGCCAGTAGTAGCGGGGGGCCCTCCTACGAGCAGTACTTC. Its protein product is CASSSGGPSYEQYF.

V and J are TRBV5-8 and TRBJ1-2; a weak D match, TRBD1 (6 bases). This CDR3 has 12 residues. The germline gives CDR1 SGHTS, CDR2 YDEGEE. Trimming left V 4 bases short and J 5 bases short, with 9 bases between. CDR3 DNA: TGTGCCAGCAGCCCCGGACAGTATGGCTACACCTTC. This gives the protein CASSPGQYGYTF.

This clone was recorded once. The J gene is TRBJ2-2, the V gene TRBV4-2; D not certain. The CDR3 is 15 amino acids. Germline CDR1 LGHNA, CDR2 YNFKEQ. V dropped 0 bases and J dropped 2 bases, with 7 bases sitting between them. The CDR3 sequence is CASSQDNSNTGELFF. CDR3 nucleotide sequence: TGTGCCAGCAGCCAAGATAACTCCAACACCGGGGAGCTGTTTTTT.

In nucleotides, the CDR3 is TGTGCCAGCGGGCGACGGGAGATGAACACTGAAGCTTTCTTT. Amino acids: CASGRREMNTEAFF. The chain couples TRBV27 to TRBJ1-1; no definite D call. Between the trimmed V and J ends, which lost 8 bases and 0 bases, there was a span of 13 bases. CDR3 length: 14 residues. Looked up from germline, CDR1 is MNHEY and CDR2 is SMNVEV (reference sequence).

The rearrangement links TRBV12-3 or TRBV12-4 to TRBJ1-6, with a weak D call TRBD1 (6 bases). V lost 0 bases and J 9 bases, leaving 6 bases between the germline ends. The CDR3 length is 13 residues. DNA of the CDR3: TGTGCCAGCAGTTTAGCCAGGGGTTCACCCCTCCACTTT. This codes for CASSLARGSPLHF.

DNA for the CDR3: TGTGCCAGCAGTTTGTCTCAGGGGCGCCCCTATGGCTACACCTTC. Its translation: CASSLSQGRPYGYTF. The V and J genes are TRBV27 and TRBJ1-2, with D tentatively TRBD1 (6 bases). The CDR3 runs to 15 residues. The germline CDR1 and CDR2 sequences are MNHEY and SMNVEV (reference sequence). The germline V and J ends were trimmed by 3 bases and 4 bases, with 15 bases remaining between them.